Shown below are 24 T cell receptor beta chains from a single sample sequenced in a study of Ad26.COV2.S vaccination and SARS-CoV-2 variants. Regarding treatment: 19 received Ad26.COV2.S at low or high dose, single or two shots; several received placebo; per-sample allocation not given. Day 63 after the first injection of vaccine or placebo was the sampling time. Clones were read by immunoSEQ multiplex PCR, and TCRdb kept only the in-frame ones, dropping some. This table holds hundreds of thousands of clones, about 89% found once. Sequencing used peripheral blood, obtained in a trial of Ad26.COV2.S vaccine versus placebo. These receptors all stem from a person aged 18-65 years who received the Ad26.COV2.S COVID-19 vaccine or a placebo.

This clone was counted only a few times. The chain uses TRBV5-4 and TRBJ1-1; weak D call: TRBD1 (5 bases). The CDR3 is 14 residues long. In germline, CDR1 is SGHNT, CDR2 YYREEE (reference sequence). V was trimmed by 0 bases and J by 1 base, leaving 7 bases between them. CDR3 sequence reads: CASSLGQTNTEAFF. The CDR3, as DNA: TGTGCCAGCAGCTTGGGACAGACGAACACTGAAGCTTTCTTT.

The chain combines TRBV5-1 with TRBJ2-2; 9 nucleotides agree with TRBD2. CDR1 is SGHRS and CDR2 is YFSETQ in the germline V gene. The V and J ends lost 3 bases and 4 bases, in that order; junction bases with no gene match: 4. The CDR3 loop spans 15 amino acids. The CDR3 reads CASSSTSGFTGELFF. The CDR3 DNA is TGCGCCAGCAGCTCGACTAGCGGATTCACCGGGGAGCTGTTTTTT. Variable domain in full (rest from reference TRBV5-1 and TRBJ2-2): KAGVTQTPRYLIKTRGQQVTLSCSPISGHRSVSWYQQTPGQGLQFLFEYFSETQRNKGNFPGRFSGRQFSNSRSEMNVSTLELGDSALYLCASSSTSGFTGELFFGEGSRLTVL.

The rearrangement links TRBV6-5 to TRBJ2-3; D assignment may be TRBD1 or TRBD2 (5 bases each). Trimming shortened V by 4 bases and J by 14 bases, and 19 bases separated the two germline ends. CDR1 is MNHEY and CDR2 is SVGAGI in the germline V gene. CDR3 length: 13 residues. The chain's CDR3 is CASSSKPGPHPYF. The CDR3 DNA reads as TGTGCCAGCAGTTCAAAACCGGGACCCCATCCGTATTTT.

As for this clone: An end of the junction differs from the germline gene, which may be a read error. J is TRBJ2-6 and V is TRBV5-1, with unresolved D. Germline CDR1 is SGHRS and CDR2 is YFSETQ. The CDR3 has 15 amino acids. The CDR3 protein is CASSLDGTGANVLTF. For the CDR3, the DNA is TGCGCCAGCAGTTTGGACGGAACTGGGGCCAACGTCCTGACTTTC.

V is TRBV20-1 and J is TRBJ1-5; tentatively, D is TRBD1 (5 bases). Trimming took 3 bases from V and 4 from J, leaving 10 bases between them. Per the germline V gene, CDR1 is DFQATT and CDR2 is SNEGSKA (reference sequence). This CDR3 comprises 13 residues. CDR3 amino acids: CSASSDKNQPQHF. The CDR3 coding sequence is TGCAGTGCTAGTTCGGACAAAAATCAGCCCCAGCATTTT.

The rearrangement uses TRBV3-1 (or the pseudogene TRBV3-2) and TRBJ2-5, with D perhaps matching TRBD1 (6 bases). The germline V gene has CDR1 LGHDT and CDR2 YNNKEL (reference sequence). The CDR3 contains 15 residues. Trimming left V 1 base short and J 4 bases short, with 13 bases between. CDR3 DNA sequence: TGTGCCAGCAGCCAAGGAACAGGGTTCCGAGAGACCCAGTACTTC. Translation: CASSQGTGFRETQYF.

The chain's CDR3 is CASSHDRGRIYGYTF. The DNA for the CDR3 is TGTGCCAGCAGCCATGACAGGGGGCGCATCTATGGCTACACCTTC. The chain links TRBV6-2 or TRBV6-3 to TRBJ1-2; 10 bases align to TRBD1. The trim removed 6 bases at V and 4 bases at J, leaving 8 bases unmatched. The CDR3 totals 15 residues. Germline CDR1 reads MNHEY; CDR2 reads SVGEGT.

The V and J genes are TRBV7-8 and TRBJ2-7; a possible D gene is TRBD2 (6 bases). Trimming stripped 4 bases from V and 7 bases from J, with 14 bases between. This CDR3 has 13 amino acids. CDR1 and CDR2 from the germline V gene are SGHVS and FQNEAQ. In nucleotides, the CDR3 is TGTGCCAGCAGCTCGACTAGTGCGGGGGAGCAGTACTTC. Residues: CASSSTSAGEQYF.

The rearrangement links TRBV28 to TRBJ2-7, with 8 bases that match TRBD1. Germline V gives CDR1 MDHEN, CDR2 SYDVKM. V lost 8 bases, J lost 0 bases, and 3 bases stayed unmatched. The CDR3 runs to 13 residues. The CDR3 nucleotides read TGTGCCAGCGGACAGGGAGGCTCCTACGAGCAGTACTTC. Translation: CASGQGGSYEQYF. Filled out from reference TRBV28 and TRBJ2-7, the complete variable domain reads DVKVTQSSRYLVKRTGEKVFLECVQDMDHENMFWYRQDPGLGLRLIYFSYDVKMKEKGDIPEGYSVSREKKERFSLILESASTNQTSMYLCASGQGGSYEQYFGPGTRLTVT.

In nucleotides, the CDR3 is TGTGCCTGGGATTTGGGGCTAGCGGGAGGCACAGATACGCAGTATTTT. Translation: CAWDLGLAGGTDTQYF. The chain recombines TRBV30 with TRBJ2-3, with 10 bases that match TRBD2. V shed 5 bases and J 1 base; nucleotides not matched to a gene: 9. Germline CDR1 and CDR2: GTSNPN and SVGIG (reference sequence). The CDR3 is 16 amino acids.

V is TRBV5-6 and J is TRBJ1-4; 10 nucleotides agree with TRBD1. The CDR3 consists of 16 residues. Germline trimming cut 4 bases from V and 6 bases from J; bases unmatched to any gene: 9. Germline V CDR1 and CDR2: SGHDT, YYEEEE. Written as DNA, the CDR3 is TGTGCCAGCAGCCTGGGGACAGGGGCTGGGTATGAAAAACTGTTTTTT. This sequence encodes CASSLGTGAGYEKLFF.

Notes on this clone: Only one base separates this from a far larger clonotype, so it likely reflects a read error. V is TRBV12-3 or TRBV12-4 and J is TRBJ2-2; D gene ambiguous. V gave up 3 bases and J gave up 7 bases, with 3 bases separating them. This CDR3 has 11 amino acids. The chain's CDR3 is CASSFVGELFF. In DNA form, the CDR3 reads TGTGCCAGCAGTTTTGTCGGGGAGCTGTTTTTT.

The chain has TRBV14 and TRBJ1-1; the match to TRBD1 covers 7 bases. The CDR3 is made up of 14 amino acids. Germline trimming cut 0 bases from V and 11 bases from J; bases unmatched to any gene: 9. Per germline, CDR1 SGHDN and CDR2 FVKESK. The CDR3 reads CASSQDLGQERAFF. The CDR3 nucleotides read TGTGCCAGCAGCCAAGACCTTGGACAGGAACGTGCTTTCTTT.

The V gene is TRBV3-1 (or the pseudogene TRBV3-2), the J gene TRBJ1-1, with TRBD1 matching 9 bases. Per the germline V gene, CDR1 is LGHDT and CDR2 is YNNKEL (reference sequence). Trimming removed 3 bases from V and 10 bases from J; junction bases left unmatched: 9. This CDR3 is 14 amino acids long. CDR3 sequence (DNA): TGTGCCAGCAGCCATAGGGACAGGGTTTTAGGAGCTTTCTTT. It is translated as CASSHRDRVLGAFF.

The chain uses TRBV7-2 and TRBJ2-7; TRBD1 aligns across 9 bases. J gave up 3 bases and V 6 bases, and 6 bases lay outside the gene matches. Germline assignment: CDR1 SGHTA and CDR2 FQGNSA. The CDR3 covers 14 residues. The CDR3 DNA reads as TGTGCCAGCAGACAGGGACAGGGAAGCTACGAGCAGTACTTC. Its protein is CASRQGQGSYEQYF.

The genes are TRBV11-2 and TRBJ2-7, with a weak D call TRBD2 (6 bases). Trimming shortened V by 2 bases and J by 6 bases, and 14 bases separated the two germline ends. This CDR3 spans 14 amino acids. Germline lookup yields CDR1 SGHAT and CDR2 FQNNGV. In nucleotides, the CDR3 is TGTGCCAGCAGCTTATCGGTTATGGGAGGCGAGCAGTACTTC. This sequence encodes CASSLSVMGGEQYF.

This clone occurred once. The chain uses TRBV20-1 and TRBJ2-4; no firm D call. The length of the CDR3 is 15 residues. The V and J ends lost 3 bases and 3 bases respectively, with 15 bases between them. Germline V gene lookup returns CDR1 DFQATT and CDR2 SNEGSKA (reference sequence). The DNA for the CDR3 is TGCAGTGCTAGTGGTGGCGCCGCTCACAAAAACATTCAGTACTTC. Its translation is CSASGGAAHKNIQYF.

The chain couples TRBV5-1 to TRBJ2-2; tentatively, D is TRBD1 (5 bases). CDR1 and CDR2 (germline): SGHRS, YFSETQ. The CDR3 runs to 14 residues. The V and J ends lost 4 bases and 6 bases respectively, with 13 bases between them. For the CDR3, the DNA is TGCGCCAGCAGCCCAGGGTTCGTTGCCGGGGAGCTGTTTTTT. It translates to CASSPGFVAGELFF.

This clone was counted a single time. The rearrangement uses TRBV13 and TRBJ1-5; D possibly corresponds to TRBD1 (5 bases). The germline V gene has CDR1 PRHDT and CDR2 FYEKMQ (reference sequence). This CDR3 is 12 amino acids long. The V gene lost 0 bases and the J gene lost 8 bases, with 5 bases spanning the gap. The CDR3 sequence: CASSLGGEPQHF. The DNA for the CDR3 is TGTGCCAGCAGCTTAGGAGGGGAGCCCCAGCATTTT.

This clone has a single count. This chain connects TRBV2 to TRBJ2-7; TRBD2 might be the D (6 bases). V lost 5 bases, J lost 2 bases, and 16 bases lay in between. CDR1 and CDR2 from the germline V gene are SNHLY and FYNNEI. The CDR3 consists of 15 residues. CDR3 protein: CASSSQGSGAYEQYF. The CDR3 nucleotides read TGTGCCAGCAGTTCTCAGGGTTCGGGAGCCTACGAGCAGTACTTC.

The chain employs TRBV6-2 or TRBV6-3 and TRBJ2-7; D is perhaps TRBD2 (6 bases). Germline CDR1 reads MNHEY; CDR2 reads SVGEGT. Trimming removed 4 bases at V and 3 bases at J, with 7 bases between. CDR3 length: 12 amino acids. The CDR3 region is CASSWEVYEQYF. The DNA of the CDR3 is TGTGCCAGCAGTTGGGAGGTCTACGAGCAGTACTTC.

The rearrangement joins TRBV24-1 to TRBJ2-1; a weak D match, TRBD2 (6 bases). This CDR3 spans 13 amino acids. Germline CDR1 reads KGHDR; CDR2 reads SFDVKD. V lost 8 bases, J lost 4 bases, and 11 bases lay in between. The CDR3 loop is CATMRDGYNEQFF. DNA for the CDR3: TGTGCCACCATGCGGGACGGGTACAATGAGCAGTTCTTC.

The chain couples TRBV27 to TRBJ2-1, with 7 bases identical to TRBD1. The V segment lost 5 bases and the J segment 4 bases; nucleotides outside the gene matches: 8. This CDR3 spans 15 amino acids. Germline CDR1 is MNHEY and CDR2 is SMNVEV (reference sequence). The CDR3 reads CASSARDSPYNEQFF. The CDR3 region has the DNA TGTGCCAGCAGTGCCCGGGACAGTCCGTACAATGAGCAGTTCTTC.

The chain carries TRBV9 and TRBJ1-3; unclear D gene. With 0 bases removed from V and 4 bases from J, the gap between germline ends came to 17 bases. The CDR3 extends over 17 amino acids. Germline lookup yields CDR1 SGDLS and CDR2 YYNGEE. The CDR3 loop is CASSVGSPGSSGNTIYF. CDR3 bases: TGTGCCAGCAGCGTAGGTTCCCCGGGGAGCTCCGGAAACACCATATATTTT.